Below are 9 T cell receptor beta chains sequenced from a single sample in a study of blood T cells in healthy people across ages. Combining a sample-barcoded 5' primer with a J-beta primer mix, a second PCR ran for about 7 to 12 cycles. TCRdb re-derived calls from the 5' RACE reads in MiXCR, one entry per CDR3 protein. The profile shows 1.5 million to 2 million distinct CDR3 sequences, about two fifths of them singletons. The sequenced material came from blood. The receptors were gathered from a human donor in good health.

J is TRBJ2-5 and V is TRBV7-2; D is uncertain. The J call may be faulty, since TRBJ2-7 better matches the DNA end. Germline CDR1 reads SGHTA; CDR2 reads FQGNSA. This CDR3 has 12 amino acids. CDR3 amino acids: CASMASATEQYF. DNA of the CDR3: TGTGCCAGTATGGCGTCGGCTACCGAGCAGTACTTC.

The chain's CDR3 is CAISGSGDQPQHF. The DNA of the CDR3 is TGTGCCATCAGTGGTTCGGGGGATCAGCCCCAGCATTTT. The chain recombines TRBV10-3 with TRBJ1-5; D is perhaps TRBD1 (5 bases). The CDR3 length is 13 residues. Germline CDR1 is ENHRY and CDR2 is SYGVKD. V was cut by 4 bases and J by 5 bases, with 9 bases left in between.

This clonotype was counted only a few times. This chain connects TRBV20-1 to TRBJ2-7; 12 bases are a match to TRBD2. V shed 5 bases, J shed 4 bases, and the junction held 6 bases outside the gene matches. The CDR3 totals 14 residues. Germline V gene sequence: CDR1 DFQATT, CDR2 SNEGSKA (reference sequence). CDR3 DNA: TGCAGTGCTGAGACTAGCGGGGGCTATTACGAGCAGTACTTC. Amino acids: CSAETSGGYYEQYF.

The gene calls are TRBV14 and TRBJ2-7; the D gene is possibly TRBD2 (7 bases). V dropped 0 bases and J dropped 7 bases, with 16 bases sitting between them. The germline gives CDR1 SGHDN, CDR2 FVKESK. The CDR3 is 15 amino acids. CDR3: CASSQDGGACEEQYF. Here the CDR3 DNA reads TGTGCCAGCAGCCAAGATGGGGGGGCGTGTGAAGAGCAGTACTTC.

This chain joins TRBV6-1 and TRBJ1-1; D uncertain. Germline CDR1 MNHNS, CDR2 SASEGT. This CDR3 region has 13 residues. V lost 5 bases and J 3 bases, leaving 10 bases between the germline ends. The CDR3 region is CASSWSVDTEAFF. CDR3 DNA sequence: TGTGCCAGCAGTTGGTCCGTTGACACTGAAGCTTTCTTT.

The sample holds many counts of this clonotype. The chain recombines TRBV7-9 with TRBJ2-3; no firm D call. Germline V gene data show CDR1 as SEHNR and CDR2 as FQNEAQ (reference sequence). The CDR3 contains 14 residues. Trimming left V 1 base short and J 4 bases short, with 9 bases between. DNA for the CDR3: TGTGCCAGCAGCTTAGAGGGTCGCGCAGATACGCAGTATTTT. The encoded protein is CASSLEGRADTQYF.

The chain carries TRBV5-1 and TRBJ1-4, with a possible D match to TRBD1 (5 bases). There are 15 residues in the CDR3. Germline assignment: CDR1 SGHRS and CDR2 YFSETQ. V gave up 4 bases and J gave up 8 bases, with 18 bases separating them. The chain's CDR3 is CASSPNTGDGEKLFF. CDR3 bases: TGCGCCAGCAGCCCTAATACAGGCGATGGGGAAAAACTGTTTTTT.

This clonotype was detected ten times or more. The V gene is TRBV7-2, the J gene TRBJ2-5; D not resolved. The V end was cut by 5 bases, the J end by 5 bases, with 9 bases between. The CDR3 is 12 amino acids. Germline CDR1 and CDR2: SGHTA and FQGNSA. CDR3 nucleotide sequence: TGTGCCAGCAGCAGTTTGAAGGAGACCCAGTACTTC. Its protein is CASSSLKETQYF.

This rearrangement joins TRBV28 to TRBJ2-7, with unresolved D. Trimming left V 6 bases short and J 2 bases short, with 14 bases between. CDR3 length: 14 residues. Germline CDR1 reads MDHEN; CDR2 reads SYDVKM. In DNA form, the CDR3 reads TGTGCCAGCAGCCCCCGGGCCGCAACCTACGAGCAGTACTTC. Amino acid sequence: CASSPRAATYEQYF.